Here is one T cell receptor (beta chain) with its context. This sample is drawn from a study of technical replicates of blood from a few donors. Between the trimmed V and J ends, which lost 6 bases and 1 base, there was a span of 16 bases. Germline V lookup: CDR1 LNHDA, CDR2 SQIVND (reference sequence). The CDR3 sequence is 15 residues long. Measured with immunoSEQ multiplex PCR; TCRdb has only the in-frame clones, and not every one. This repertoire shows around 100,000 clones, roughly 95% found once; its top ten account for roughly 0.33%. Source material: T cells isolated from PBMCs. The clonotype originates from a human donor in good health. The V call is TRBV19, the J call TRBJ2-7; weak D call: TRBD1 (6 bases). DNA for the CDR3: TGTGCCAGTAGCGCAAGTCGGACAGCATCCTACGAGCAGTACTTC. This encodes CASSASRTASYEQYF. Using reference TRBV19 and TRBJ2-7 for the parts outside the CDR3, the full variable domain is DGGITQSPKYLFRKEGQNVTLSCEQNLNHDAMYWYRQDPGQGLRLIYYSQIVNDFQKGDIAEGYSVSREKKESFPLTVTSAQKNPTAFYLCASSASRTASYEQYFGPGTRLTVT.